One sample yielded the 26 T cell receptor beta chains listed below, sequenced in a study of radiation and T cells in renal cell carcinoma. Produced via immunoSEQ multiplex PCR; TCRdb's table is partial and in-frame only. The sample includes more than 9,500 clones, over 60% of them seen just once. Treatment described: treatment-naive control, cytoreductive nephrectomy. The sequencing here drew on tumor tissue, taken from a patient whose treatment was nephrectomy without radiotherapy. The receptors originated from an elderly woman with renal cell carcinoma.

The chain links TRBV10-3 to TRBJ2-3, with 9 nucleotides matching TRBD2. V lost 8 bases and J lost 2; bases outside the gene matches: 5. The CDR3 extends over 14 amino acids. CDR1 is ENHRY, CDR2 SYGVKD, per germline. The CDR3 loop reads CAIGSSGDTDTQYF. The CDR3 bases are TGTGCCATCGGATCTAGCGGGGACACAGATACGCAGTATTTT.

This clone was seen only a few times. The sample has other DNA sequences that encode this CDR3 too. The rearrangement links TRBV5-1 to TRBJ1-1; no clear D. V was cut by 5 bases and J by 2 bases, with 4 bases left in between. Per the germline V gene, CDR1 is SGHRS and CDR2 is YFSETQ. This CDR3 region has 11 residues. CDR3 DNA sequence: TGCGCCAGCAGGGCAAACACTGAAGCTTTCTTT. This sequence encodes CASRANTEAFF.

The chain has TRBV27 and TRBJ1-1; TRBD1 aligns across 8 bases. V lost 4 bases and J lost 7; bases outside the gene matches: 11. The germline CDR1 and CDR2 sequences are MNHEY and SMNVEV (reference sequence). The CDR3 is 15 amino acids. In DNA, the CDR3 is TGTGCCAGCAGTTCCCAACAGGGGGGCAAAAATGAAGCTTTCTTT. Residues: CASSSQQGGKNEAFF.

This clone is medium-sized in the sample. This chain links TRBV7-2 with TRBJ1-5, with unresolved D. CDR1 and CDR2 from the germline V gene are SGHTA and FQGNSA. V lost 3 bases, J lost 6 bases, and 12 bases lay in between. The CDR3 runs to 14 residues. DNA for the CDR3: TGTGCCAGCAGCTTTTGGCAGGCTGGTCAGCCCCAGCATTTT. Translated: CASSFWQAGQPQHF.

In this sample, this clone turned up once. This chain joins TRBV14 and TRBJ1-4; D might be TRBD1 (5 bases). Germline V gives CDR1 SGHDN, CDR2 FVKESK. Trimming removed 4 bases from V and 7 bases from J, with 13 bases in between. The CDR3 spans 14 residues. The DNA for the CDR3 is TGTGCCAGCAGCCCGCGGGGGGTATCTGAAAAACTGTTTTTT. Translation: CASSPRGVSEKLFF. Complete variable domain (other parts from reference TRBV14 and TRBJ1-4): EAGVTQFPSHSVIEKGQTVTLRCDPISGHDNLYWYRRVMGKEIKFLLHFVKESKQDESGMPNNRFLAERTGGTYSTLKVQPAELEDSGVYFCASSPRGVSEKLFFGSGTQLSVL.

The chain links TRBV19 to TRBJ2-7; 7 positions agree with TRBD1. CDR3 size: 13 residues. V trimming: 1 base; J trimming: 6 bases; junction bases outside the gene matches: 3. Germline CDR1 is LNHDA and CDR2 is SQIVND (reference sequence). The CDR3 here is CASSIGTGAEQYV. CDR3 coding DNA: TGTGCCAGTAGTATAGGGACAGGAGCCGAGCAGTACGTC.

The chain uses TRBV14 and TRBJ2-5; D gene unclear. CDR1 is SGHDN, CDR2 FVKESK, per germline. The CDR3 is made up of 13 amino acids. Trimming cost V 4 bases and J 7 bases, with 13 bases left between them. CDR3 amino acids: CASSPFASGTQYF. In DNA, the CDR3 is TGTGCCAGCAGCCCTTTTGCCTCAGGGACCCAGTACTTC.

The table lists this clone with a count of one. The chain employs TRBV4-3 and TRBJ1-2, with a weak D call TRBD1 (6 bases). CDR3 length: 16 amino acids. Trimming cost V 1 base and J 8 bases, with 20 bases left between them. The V gene's germline CDR1 is LGHNA and CDR2 YSLEER. The CDR3 reads CASSQVGQSLYWGYTF. CDR3 in DNA: TGCGCCAGCAGCCAAGTGGGACAATCGCTCTACTGGGGCTACACCTTC.

The V call is TRBV18, the J call TRBJ2-5; the D gene is possibly TRBD2 (5 bases). This CDR3 is 14 amino acids long. Trimming took off 1 base at V and 5 bases at J, with 11 bases between the two ends. Germline values: CDR1 KGHSH, CDR2 LQKENI. In DNA, the CDR3 is TGTGCCAGCTCACCACAACGGGATTCGGAGACCCAGTACTTC. It is translated as CASSPQRDSETQYF.

This clone showed up just a few times. V and J are TRBV6-6 and TRBJ1-5; D gene ambiguous. Trimming removed 7 bases from V and 1 base from J, with 11 bases in between. Germline CDR1 MNHNY, CDR2 SVGAGI (reference sequence). The CDR3 is 14 amino acids. The CDR3 DNA reads as TGTGCCAGCACGGCAGGCTTAAGCAATCAGCCCCAGCATTTT. The encoded protein is CASTAGLSNQPQHF.

A few counts support this clone. The chain carries TRBV18 and TRBJ1-4; D gene ambiguous. This CDR3 region has 13 residues. Germline CDR1 reads KGHSH; CDR2 reads LQKENI. V gave up 3 bases and J gave up 1 base, with 3 bases separating them. In nucleotides, the CDR3 is TGTGCCAGCTCACCGGAAACTAATGAAAAACTGTTTTTT. It is translated as CASSPETNEKLFF. Looking up the rest from reference TRBV18 and TRBJ1-4 gives the full variable domain: NAGVMQNPRHLVRRRGQEARLRCSPMKGHSHVYWYRQLPEEGLKFMVYLQKENIIDESGMPKERFSAEFPKEGPSILRIQQVVRGDSAAYFCASSPETNEKLFFGSGTQLSVL.

This clone was detected only a few times. V and J are TRBV5-1 and TRBJ2-1, with D unclear. CDR1 SGHRS and CDR2 YFSETQ come from the germline V gene. This CDR3 has 11 amino acids. V was trimmed by 4 bases and J by 5 bases, leaving 4 bases between them. CDR3: CASSGDNEQFF. In DNA form, the CDR3 reads TGCGCCAGCAGCGGGGACAATGAGCAGTTCTTC.

The J gene is TRBJ1-2, the V gene TRBV5-5; D gene ambiguous. Trimming removed 0 bases at V and 5 bases at J, with 11 bases between. The CDR3 consists of 14 residues. CDR1 is SGHKS, CDR2 YYEKEE, per germline (reference sequence). CDR3 DNA: TGTGCCAGCAGCTTGGAGCCCGGGAGATATGGCTACACCTTC. It yields the protein CASSLEPGRYGYTF. The full variable domain, its missing parts supplied by reference TRBV5-5 and TRBJ1-2, is DAGVTQSPTHLIKTRGQQVTLRCSPISGHKSVSWYQQVLGQGPQFIFQYYEKEERGRGNFPDRFSARQFPNYSSELNVNALLLGDSALYLCASSLEPGRYGYTFGSGTRLTVV.

CDR3 nucleotides: TGTGCCACATGGGGGTACTATGGCTACACCTTC. Its translation: CATWGYYGYTF. The chain recombines TRBV27 with TRBJ1-2; D perhaps matches TRBD1 (5 bases). This CDR3 has 11 residues. The germline gives CDR1 MNHEY, CDR2 SMNVEV (reference sequence). Trimming removed 10 bases at V and 3 bases at J, with 9 bases between.

The rearrangement joins TRBV7-9 to TRBJ1-6; 10 bases agree with TRBD1. Germline values: CDR1 SEHNR, CDR2 FQNEAQ (reference sequence). After removal of 8 bases from V and 12 bases from J, the junction contained 7 bases not matched to a gene. The length of the CDR3 is 13 residues. The CDR3 here is CASPGTGEEPLHF. The CDR3 DNA reads as TGTGCCAGCCCCGGGACAGGGGAGGAACCCCTCCACTTT.

The chain employs TRBV27 and TRBJ1-4; 9 positions agree with TRBD1. V was pared by 5 bases and J by 7 bases, with 11 bases of the junction left unmatched. The CDR3 contains 16 residues. Germline CDR1 and CDR2: MNHEY and SMNVEV (reference sequence). CDR3 sequence reads: CASSLQGARDSEKLFF. The CDR3 DNA sequence: TGTGCCAGCAGTCTACAGGGGGCCAGGGACAGTGAAAAACTGTTTTTT.

This clone occurred a few times. The chain is built from TRBV7-2 and TRBJ1-5; D is ambiguous. The CDR3 spans 13 residues. Germline CDR1 SGHTA, CDR2 FQGNSA. V was shortened by 6 bases and J by 3 bases, with 9 bases between the two germline ends. The CDR3: CASSGRANQPQHF. In DNA, the CDR3 is TGTGCCAGCAGTGGACGGGCCAATCAGCCCCAGCATTTT.

The gene calls are TRBV28 and TRBJ1-2, with a weak D call TRBD1 (5 bases). Germline V gives CDR1 MDHEN, CDR2 SYDVKM. The CDR3 has 15 residues. Trimming cost V 1 base and J 2 bases, with 11 bases left between them. CDR3 residues: CASSLFGTSNYGYTF. The DNA of the CDR3 is TGTGCCAGCAGTTTATTCGGGACCTCAAACTATGGCTACACCTTC.

The gene calls are TRBV18 and TRBJ2-5; D is perhaps TRBD2 (5 bases). The CDR3 is 11 amino acids. V lost 6 bases to trimming and J lost 7 bases, with 9 bases between them. Germline V gene sequence: CDR1 KGHSH, CDR2 LQKENI. In DNA form, the CDR3 reads TGTGCCAGCTCCCTAGAGGGGACCCAGTACTTC. Its protein product is CASSLEGTQYF.

This clone was picked up a small number of times. The rearrangement joins TRBV10-3 to TRBJ1-2; D is uncertain. The CDR3 is 15 amino acids. Trimming took 6 bases from V and 0 from J, leaving 14 bases between them. Germline V gene sequence: CDR1 ENHRY, CDR2 SYGVKD. CDR3 nucleotides: TGTGCCATCAGCGAGGGTGCGGCGACTAACTATGGCTACACCTTC. Translating it yields CAISEGAATNYGYTF.

This chain joins TRBV5-5 and TRBJ2-5, with D possibly called TRBD1 or TRBD2 (5 bases each). The V gene's germline CDR1 is SGHKS and CDR2 YYEKEE (reference sequence). Trimming cost V 4 bases and J 1 base, with 8 bases left between them. The CDR3 sequence is 13 residues long. CDR3 region: CASSLGVQETQYF. The CDR3 DNA reads as TGTGCCAGCAGCCTGGGGGTCCAAGAGACCCAGTACTTC.

The chain uses TRBV25-1 and TRBJ2-1; D is unresolved. Germline CDR1 reads MGHDK; CDR2 reads SYGVNS. The V and J ends lost 3 bases and 8 bases respectively, with 2 bases between them. The CDR3 has 10 residues. The chain's CDR3 is CASSDYEQFF. CDR3 DNA: TGTGCCAGCAGTGACTATGAGCAGTTCTTC. The complete variable domain, with remaining parts taken from reference TRBV25-1 and TRBJ2-1, reads EADIYQTPRYLVIGTGKKITLECSQTMGHDKMYWYQQDPGMELHLIHYSYGVNSTEKGDLSSESTVSRIRTEHFPLTLESARPSHTSQYLCASSDYEQFFGPGTRLTVL.

This chain joins TRBV9 and TRBJ1-5; tentatively, D is TRBD1 (6 bases). The CDR3 runs 14 residues. Trimming removed 1 base from V and 6 bases from J, with 11 bases in between. Per the germline V gene, CDR1 is SGDLS and CDR2 is YYNGEE. CDR3 bases: TGTGCCAGCAGCGTAAATCTACAGGGTCAGCCCCAGCATTTT. Its protein is CASSVNLQGQPQHF.

A few counts support this clone. The chain joins TRBV29-1 to TRBJ2-7; D may be TRBD1 (5 bases). Germline V gene data show CDR1 as SQVTM and CDR2 as ANQGSEA. V gave up 5 bases and J gave up 0 bases, with 8 bases separating them. The CDR3 runs to 12 residues. CDR3 sequence (DNA): TGCAGCGTTACGACAGCCTCCTACGAGCAGTACTTC. Protein sequence: CSVTTASYEQYF.

This chain joins TRBV7-9 and TRBJ2-5; the match to TRBD1 covers 7 bases. Germline loops: CDR1 SEHNR, CDR2 FQNEAQ (reference sequence). V was pared by 10 bases and J by 0 bases, with 8 bases of the junction left unmatched. The CDR3 has 14 residues. DNA for the CDR3: TGTGCCACCTCGGGACAGAGAGACCAAGAGACCCAGTACTTC. As protein: CATSGQRDQETQYF.

This chain joins TRBV6-5 and TRBJ1-5; maybe TRBD1 (6 bases). The CDR3 runs to 15 residues. Germline CDR1 MNHEY, CDR2 SVGAGI. The germline V and J ends were trimmed by 5 bases and 0 bases, with 11 bases remaining between them. The CDR3 DNA follows: TGTGCCAGCAGTACGCACAGGGATAGCAATCAGCCCCAGCATTTT. This translates into CASSTHRDSNQPQHF.